This T cell receptor beta chain was captured in a study of shared clonotypes between healthy human individuals. Germline-derived CDR1 and CDR2 are MGHRA and YSYEKL. CDR3 length equals 16 residues. Trimming stripped 1 base from V and 0 bases from J, with 7 bases between. The deep-level immunoSEQ assay was used. Per the authors' pipeline: Owing to the provision of junction-only sequences devoid of quality scores by immunoSEQ, filtering differed. TCRdb's table, derived via immunoSEQ multiplex PCR, lists solely in-frame clones and lacks some. V and J calls and clone size are those listed in that table; D and trimming were worked out from the DNA. In the table there are some 680,000 clones, more than 70% of which are singletons.

The chain employs TRBV4-1 and TRBJ2-6; no reliable D call. Sequencing input: memory CD4+ T cells sorted from blood. Indicated subset: CD45RA-negative fraction. The source is a woman aged 30 to 39 in good health. The CDR3 spells CASSQVSNSGANVLTF. As DNA, the CDR3 is TGCGCCAGCAGCCAAGTCAGTAACTCTGGGGCCAACGTCCTGACTTTC.